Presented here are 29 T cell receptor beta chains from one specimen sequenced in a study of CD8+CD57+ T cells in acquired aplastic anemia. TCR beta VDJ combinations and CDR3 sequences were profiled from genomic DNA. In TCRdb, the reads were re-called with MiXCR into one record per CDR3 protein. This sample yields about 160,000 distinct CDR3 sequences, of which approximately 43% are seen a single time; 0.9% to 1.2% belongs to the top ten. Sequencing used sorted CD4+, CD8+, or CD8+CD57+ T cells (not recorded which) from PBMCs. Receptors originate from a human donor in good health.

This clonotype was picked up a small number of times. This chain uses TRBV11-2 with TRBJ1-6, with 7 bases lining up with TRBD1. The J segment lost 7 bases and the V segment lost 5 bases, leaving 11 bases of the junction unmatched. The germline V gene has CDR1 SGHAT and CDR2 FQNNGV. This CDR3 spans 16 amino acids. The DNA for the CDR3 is TGTGCCAGCAGCCAACATGACAGGGATGGAAATTCACCCCTCCACTTT. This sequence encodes CASSQHDRDGNSPLHF.

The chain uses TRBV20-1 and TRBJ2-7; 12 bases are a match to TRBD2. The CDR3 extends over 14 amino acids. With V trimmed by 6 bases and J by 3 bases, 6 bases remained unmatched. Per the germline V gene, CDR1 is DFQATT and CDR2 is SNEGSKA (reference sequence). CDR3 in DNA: TGCAGTGCCCTCGGACTAGCGGGAAACTACGAGCAGTACTTC. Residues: CSALGLAGNYEQYF.

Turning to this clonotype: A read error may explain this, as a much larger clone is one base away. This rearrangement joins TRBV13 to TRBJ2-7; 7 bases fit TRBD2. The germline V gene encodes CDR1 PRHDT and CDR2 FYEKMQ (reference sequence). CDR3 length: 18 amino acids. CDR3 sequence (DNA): TGTGCCAGCAGCGATACCTTAACCGGGACTAAAATCACCTACGAGCAGTGCTTC. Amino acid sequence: CASSDTLTGTKITYEQCF.

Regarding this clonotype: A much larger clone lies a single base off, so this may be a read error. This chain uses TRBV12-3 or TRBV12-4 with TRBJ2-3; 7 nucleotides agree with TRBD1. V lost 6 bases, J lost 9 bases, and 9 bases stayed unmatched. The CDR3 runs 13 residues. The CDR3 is CASRPRIGGTQYF. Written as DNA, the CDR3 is TGTGCCAGCAGACCTCGAATAGGGGGCACGCAGTATTTT.

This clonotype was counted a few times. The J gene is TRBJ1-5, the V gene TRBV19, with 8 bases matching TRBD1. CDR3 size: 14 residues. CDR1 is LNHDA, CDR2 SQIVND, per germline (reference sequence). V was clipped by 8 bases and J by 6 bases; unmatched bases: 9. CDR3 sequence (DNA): TGTGCCAGTCAAGACAGGGGCGAGAGTCAGCCCCAGCATTTT. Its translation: CASQDRGESQPQHF. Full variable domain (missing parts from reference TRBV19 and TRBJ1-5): DGGITQSPKYLFRKEGQNVTLSCEQNLNHDAMYWYRQDPGQGLRLIYYSQIVNDFQKGDIAEGYSVSREKKESFPLTVTSAQKNPTAFYLCASQDRGESQPQHFGDGTRLSIL.

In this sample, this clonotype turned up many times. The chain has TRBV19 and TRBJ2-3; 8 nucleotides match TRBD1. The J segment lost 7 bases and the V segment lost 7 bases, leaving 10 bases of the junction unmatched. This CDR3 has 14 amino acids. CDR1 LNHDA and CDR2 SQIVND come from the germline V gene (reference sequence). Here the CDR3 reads CASKTGTGVNTQYF. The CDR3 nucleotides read TGTGCCAGTAAAACCGGGACAGGAGTAAATACGCAGTATTTT. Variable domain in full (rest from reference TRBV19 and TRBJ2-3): DGGITQSPKYLFRKEGQNVTLSCEQNLNHDAMYWYRQDPGQGLRLIYYSQIVNDFQKGDIAEGYSVSREKKESFPLTVTSAQKNPTAFYLCASKTGTGVNTQYFGPGTRLTVL.

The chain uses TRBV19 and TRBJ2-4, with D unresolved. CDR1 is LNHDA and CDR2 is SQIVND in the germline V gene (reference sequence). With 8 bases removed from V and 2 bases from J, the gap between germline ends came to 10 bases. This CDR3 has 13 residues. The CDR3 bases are TGTGCCAGTTCCATGGGGTCCAAAAACATTCAGTACTTC. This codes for CASSMGSKNIQYF.

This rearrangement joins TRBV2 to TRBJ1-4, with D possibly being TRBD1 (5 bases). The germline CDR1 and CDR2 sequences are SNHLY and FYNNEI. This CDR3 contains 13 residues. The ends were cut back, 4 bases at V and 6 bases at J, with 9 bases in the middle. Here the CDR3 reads CASSAGLDEKLFF. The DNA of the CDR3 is TGTGCCAGCAGTGCGGGACTTGATGAAAAACTGTTTTTT.

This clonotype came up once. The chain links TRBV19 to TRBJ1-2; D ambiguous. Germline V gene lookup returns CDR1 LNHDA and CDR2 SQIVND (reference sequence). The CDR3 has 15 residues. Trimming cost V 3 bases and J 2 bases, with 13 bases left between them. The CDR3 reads CASSMAPGLNYGYTF. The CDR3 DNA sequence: TGTGCCAGTAGTATGGCCCCGGGCCTCAACTATGGCTACACCTTC. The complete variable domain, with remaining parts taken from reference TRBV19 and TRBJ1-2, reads DGGITQSPKYLFRKEGQNVTLSCEQNLNHDAMYWYRQDPGQGLRLIYYSQIVNDFQKGDIAEGYSVSREKKESFPLTVTSAQKNPTAFYLCASSMAPGLNYGYTFGSGTRLTVV.

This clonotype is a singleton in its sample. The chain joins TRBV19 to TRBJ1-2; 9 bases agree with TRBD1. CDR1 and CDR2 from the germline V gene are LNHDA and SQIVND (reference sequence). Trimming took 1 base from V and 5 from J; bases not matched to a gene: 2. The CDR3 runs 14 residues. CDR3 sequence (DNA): TGTGCCAGTAGTATAGGGGACAGGGAGTATGGCTACACCTTC. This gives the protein CASSIGDREYGYTF.

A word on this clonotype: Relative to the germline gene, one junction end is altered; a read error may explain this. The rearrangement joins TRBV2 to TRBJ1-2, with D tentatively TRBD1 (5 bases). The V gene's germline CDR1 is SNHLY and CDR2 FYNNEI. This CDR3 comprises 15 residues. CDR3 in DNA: TGTGCCAGCAGTGATGAGGACATACTGGGCTATAGCTACACCTTC. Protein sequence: CASSDEDILGYSYTF.

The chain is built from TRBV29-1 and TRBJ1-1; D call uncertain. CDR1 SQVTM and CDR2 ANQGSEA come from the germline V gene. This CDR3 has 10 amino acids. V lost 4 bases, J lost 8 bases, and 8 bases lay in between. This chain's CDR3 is CSVGRKEAFF. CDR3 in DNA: TGCAGCGTTGGCAGGAAAGAAGCTTTCTTT.

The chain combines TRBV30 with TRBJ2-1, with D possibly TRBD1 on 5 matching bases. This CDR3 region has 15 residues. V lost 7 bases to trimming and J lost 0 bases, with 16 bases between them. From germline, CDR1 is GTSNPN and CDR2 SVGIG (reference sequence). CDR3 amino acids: CASTWGGFSYNEQFF. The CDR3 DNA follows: TGTGCCTCGACATGGGGCGGTTTCTCCTACAATGAGCAGTTCTTC. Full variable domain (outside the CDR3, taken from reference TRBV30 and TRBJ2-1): SQTIHQWPATLVQPVGSPLSLECTVEGTSNPNLYWYRQAAGRGLQLLFYSVGIGQISSEVPQNLSASRPQDRQFILSSKKLLLSDSGFYLCASTWGGFSYNEQFFGPGTRLTVL.

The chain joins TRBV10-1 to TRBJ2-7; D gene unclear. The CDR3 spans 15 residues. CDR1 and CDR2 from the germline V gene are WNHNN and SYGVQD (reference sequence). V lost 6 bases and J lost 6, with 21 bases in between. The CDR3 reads CASSPDRPLHGEQYF. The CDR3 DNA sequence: TGCGCCAGCAGCCCGGATAGGCCCCTTCACGGCGAGCAGTACTTC.

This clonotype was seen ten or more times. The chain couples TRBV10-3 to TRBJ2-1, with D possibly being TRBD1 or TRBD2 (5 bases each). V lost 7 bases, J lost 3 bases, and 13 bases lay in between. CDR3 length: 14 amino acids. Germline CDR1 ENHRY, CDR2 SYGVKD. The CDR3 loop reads CAIKRDPSYNEQFF. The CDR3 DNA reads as TGTGCCATCAAGAGGGACCCAAGCTACAATGAGCAGTTCTTC.

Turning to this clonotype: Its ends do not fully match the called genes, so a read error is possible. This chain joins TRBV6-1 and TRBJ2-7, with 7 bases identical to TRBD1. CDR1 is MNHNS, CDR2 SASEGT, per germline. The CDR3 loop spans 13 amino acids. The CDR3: CASSQGQPYERYF. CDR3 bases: TGTGCCAGCAGCCAGGGACAGCCCTACGAGCGGTACTTC.

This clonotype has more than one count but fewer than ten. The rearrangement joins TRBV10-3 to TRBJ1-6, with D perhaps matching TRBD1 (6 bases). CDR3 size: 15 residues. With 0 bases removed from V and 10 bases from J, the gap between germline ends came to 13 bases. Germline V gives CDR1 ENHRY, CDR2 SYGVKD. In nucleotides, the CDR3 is TGTGCCATCAGTGAGTCGGACGGGACACGGTCACCCCTCCACTTT. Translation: CAISESDGTRSPLHF.

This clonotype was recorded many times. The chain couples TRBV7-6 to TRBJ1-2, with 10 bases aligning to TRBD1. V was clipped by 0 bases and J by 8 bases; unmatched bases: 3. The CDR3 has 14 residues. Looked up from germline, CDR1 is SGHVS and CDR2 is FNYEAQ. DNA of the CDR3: TGTGCCAGCAGCTTAGCCGGGACAGGGGTCGGCTACACCTTC. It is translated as CASSLAGTGVGYTF.

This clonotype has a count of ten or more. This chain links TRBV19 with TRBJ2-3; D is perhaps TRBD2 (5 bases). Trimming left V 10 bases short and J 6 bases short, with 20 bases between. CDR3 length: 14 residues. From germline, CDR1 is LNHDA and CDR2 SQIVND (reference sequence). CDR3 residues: CATLGSYPWDTQYF. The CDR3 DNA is TGTGCCACCCTGGGGAGCTACCCTTGGGATACGCAGTATTTT.

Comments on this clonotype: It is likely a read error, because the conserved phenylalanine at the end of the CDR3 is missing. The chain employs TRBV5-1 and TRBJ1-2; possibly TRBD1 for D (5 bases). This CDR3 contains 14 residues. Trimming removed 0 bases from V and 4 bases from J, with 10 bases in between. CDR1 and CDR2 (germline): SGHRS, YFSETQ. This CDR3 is CASSLAGGTYGYTS. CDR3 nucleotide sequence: TGCGCCAGCAGCTTGGCCGGGGGGACCTATGGCTACACCTCC.

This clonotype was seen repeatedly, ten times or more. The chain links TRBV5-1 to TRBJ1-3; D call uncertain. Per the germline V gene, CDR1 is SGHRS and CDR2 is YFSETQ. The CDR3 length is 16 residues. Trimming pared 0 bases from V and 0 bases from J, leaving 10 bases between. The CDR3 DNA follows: TGCGCCAGCAGCTTGGAGACCCTGAGCTCTGGAAACACCATATATTTT. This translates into CASSLETLSSGNTIYF.

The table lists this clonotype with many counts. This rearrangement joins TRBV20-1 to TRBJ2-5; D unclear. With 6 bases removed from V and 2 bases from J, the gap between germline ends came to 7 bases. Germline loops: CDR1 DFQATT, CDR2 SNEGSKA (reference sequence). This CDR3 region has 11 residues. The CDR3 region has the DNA TGCAGTGCGGAGTTACAAGAGACCCAGTACTTC. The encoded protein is CSAELQETQYF.

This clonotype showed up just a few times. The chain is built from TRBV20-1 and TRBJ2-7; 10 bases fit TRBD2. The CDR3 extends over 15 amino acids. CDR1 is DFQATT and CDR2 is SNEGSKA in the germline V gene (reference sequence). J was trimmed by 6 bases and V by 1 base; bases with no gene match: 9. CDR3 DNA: TGCAGTGCTAGAGGGCTAGCGGGAGATAATGGCGAGCAGTACTTC. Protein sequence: CSARGLAGDNGEQYF.

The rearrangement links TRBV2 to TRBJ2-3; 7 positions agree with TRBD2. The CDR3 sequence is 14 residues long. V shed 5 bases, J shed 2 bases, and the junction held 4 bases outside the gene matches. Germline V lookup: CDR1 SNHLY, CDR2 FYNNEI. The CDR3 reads CASSKGLHTDTQYF. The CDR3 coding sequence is TGTGCCAGCAGTAAGGGACTACACACAGATACGCAGTATTTT.

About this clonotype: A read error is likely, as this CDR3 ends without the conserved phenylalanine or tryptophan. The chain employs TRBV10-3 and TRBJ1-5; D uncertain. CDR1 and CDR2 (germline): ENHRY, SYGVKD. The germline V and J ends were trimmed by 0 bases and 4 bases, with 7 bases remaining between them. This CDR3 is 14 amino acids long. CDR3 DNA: TGTGCCATCAGTGAGTCCCGAGGTAATCAGCCCCAGCATCTT. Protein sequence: CAISESRGNQPQHL.

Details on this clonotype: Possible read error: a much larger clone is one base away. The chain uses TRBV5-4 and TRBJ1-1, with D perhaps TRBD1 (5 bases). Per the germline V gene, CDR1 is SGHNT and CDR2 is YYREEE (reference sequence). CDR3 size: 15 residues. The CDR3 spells CASTRQSSENTEVFF. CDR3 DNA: TGTGCCAGCACCAGACAGAGTTCAGAGAACACTGAAGTTTTCTTT.

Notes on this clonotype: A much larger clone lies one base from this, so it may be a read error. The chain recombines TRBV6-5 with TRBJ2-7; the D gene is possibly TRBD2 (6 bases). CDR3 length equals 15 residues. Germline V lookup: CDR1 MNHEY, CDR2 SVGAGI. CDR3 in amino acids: CASSYQAGFAYKQYF. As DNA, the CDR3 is TGTGCCAGCAGTTACCAGGCGGGATTCGCCTACAAGCAGTACTTC.

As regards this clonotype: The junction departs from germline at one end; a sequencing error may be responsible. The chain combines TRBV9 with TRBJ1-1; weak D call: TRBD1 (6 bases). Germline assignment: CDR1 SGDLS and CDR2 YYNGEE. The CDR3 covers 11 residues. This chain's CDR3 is CASSSGQEAFF. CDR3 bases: TGCGCCAGCAGCTCGGGACAAGAAGCTTTCTTT.

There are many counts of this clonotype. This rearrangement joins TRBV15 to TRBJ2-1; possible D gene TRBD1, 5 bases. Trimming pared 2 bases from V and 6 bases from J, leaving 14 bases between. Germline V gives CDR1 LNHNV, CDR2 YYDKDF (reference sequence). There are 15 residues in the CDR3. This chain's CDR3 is CATSRRGSSINEQFF. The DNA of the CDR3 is TGTGCCACCAGCAGAAGGGGATCAAGCATCAATGAGCAGTTCTTC.